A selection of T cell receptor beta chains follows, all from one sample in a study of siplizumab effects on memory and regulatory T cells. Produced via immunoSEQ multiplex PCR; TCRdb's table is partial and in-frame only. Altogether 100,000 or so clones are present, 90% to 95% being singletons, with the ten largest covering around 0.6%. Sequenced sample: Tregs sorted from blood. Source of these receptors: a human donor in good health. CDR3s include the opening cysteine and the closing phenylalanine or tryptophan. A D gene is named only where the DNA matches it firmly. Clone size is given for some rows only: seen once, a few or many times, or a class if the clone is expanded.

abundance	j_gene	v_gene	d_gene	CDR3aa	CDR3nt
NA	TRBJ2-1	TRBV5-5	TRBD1	CASSGTGGQWVRSSYNEQFF	TGTGCCAGCAGCGGGACAGGGGGCCAGTGGGTGCGAAGCTCCTACAATGAGCAGTTCTTC
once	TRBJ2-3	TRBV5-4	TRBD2	CASSSLAGVSTDTQYF	TGTGCCAGCAGCTCACTAGCGGGAGTTTCAACAGATACGCAGTATTTT
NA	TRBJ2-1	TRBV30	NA	CAWSGLGETNEQFF	TGTGCCTGGAGTGGACTAGGGGAAACCAATGAGCAGTTCTTC
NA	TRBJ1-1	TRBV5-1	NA	CASSRGLAGQGKTEAFF	TGCGCCAGCAGCCGTGGATTAGCGGGACAAGGAAAGACTGAAGCTTTCTTT
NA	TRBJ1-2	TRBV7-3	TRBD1	CASSSAPRTGDYGYTF	TGTGCCAGCAGCTCCGCCCCAAGGACAGGGGACTATGGCTACACCTTC
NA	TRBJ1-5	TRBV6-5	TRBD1	CASSGQGGTNQPQHF	TGTGCCAGCAGTGGACAGGGGGGGACGAATCAGCCCCAGCATTTT
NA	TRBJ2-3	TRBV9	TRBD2	CASSVGTGLAGTTDTQYF	TGTGCCAGCAGCGTAGGGACGGGACTAGCGGGTACCACAGATACGCAGTATTTT
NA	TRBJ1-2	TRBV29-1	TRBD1	CSVGRDSRTYGYTF	TGCAGCGTGGGGAGGGACAGTCGAACTTATGGCTACACCTTC
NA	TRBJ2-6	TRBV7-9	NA	CASSHYRQSSGANVLTF	TGTGCCAGCAGCCACTACAGACAGTCGTCTGGGGCCAACGTCCTGACTTTC
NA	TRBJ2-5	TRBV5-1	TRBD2	CASRFASGSYGETQYF	TGCGCCAGCAGATTCGCTAGCGGGAGCTATGGGGAGACCCAGTACTTC
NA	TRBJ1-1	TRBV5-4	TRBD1	CASSTGQGVTEAFF	TGTGCCAGCAGCACCGGACAGGGAGTGACTGAAGCTTTCTTT
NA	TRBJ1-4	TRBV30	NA	CAWRGQGREKLFF	TGTGCCTGGAGGGGGCAGGGAAGAGAAAAACTGTTTTTT
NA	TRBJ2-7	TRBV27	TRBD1	CASSPRVGTGAHEQYF	TGTGCCAGCAGTCCAAGGGTTGGGACAGGGGCCCACGAGCAGTACTTC
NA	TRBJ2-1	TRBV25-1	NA	CASSASLGEQFF	TGTGCCAGCAGTGCGAGCTTAGGCGAGCAGTTCTTC